This TCR beta chain is from a study of cytomegalovirus exposure and HLA in healthy donors. The CDR3 covers 13 residues. Germline-derived CDR1 and CDR2 are SGHRS and YFSETQ. The V end was cut by 2 bases, the J end by 3 bases, with 9 bases between. The study, taken as a whole, reports: Cytomegalovirus-associated status was assigned to roughly 160 TCR beta chains. According to a subsequent analysis, TCR clusters from the first cohort were inclined to appear together in the 100 to 150 validation repertoires. Per published reports, the classifier diagnosed cytomegalovirus status with high specificity and sensitivity.

The protocol was immunoSEQ multiplex PCR, while the TCRdb copy is restricted to in-frame clones and leaves out a portion. The sample carries under 150,000 clones, approximately 86% recorded once. Points on this clone: The antigen remains unidentified.

The origin of this receptor is a man in his late teens or twenties in good health and CMV-seropositive. The chain recombines TRBV5-1 with TRBJ2-7; maybe TRBD2 (7 bases). The source material was PBMCs. DNA of the CDR3: TGCGCCAGCAGCTTTAGGGGGGGCTACGAGCAGTACTTC. The encoded protein is CASSFRGGYEQYF.